The T cell receptor (beta chain) under discussion was sequenced for a study of blood T cell repertoires in COVID-19. Study as a whole: COVID-19 samples collected from the United States, Italy and Spain covered acute and convalescent phases. In each case, the material was cDNA or gDNA derived from T cells, B-cell-depleted T cells, or PBMCs.

The authors' processing: Reference gene primer amplification gave nucleated cell count estimates. TCRdb's table, derived via immunoSEQ multiplex PCR, lists solely in-frame clones and lacks some. That table furnishes V, J and clone size, whereas the DNA furnished D and trimming. The data show some 41,000 clones, with less than 85% seen just once and around 4.2% held by the top ten. The clonotype comes from a woman aged 70-85 years with acute or convalescent COVID-19. Source material: peripheral blood.

The CDR3 bases are TGCGCCAGCAGCCACGAGTTCCTGAGGGGACTCGAGCAGTACTTC. This codes for CASSHEFLRGLEQYF. The genes are TRBV4-3 and TRBJ2-7; tentatively, D is TRBD2 (6 bases). The CDR3 has 15 amino acids. The V end lost 3 bases, the J end lost 6 bases, and 18 bases lay between the germline ends. Germline CDR1 LGHNA, CDR2 YSLEER.